This passage covers 31 T cell receptor beta chains from one sample sequenced in a study of vaccination effects on CD4 cells after COVID-19. The protocol was immunoSEQ multiplex PCR, while the TCRdb copy is restricted to in-frame clones and leaves out a portion. The data show about 73,000 clones, around 70% seen once. Antigens for these TCRs are unknown. Subsequent to a culture period of under 11 days, CD4+ T cells were isolated. Two doses of either BNT162b2 or mRNA-1273 were given to each participant. This specimen was CD4+ T cells from PBMCs cultured without peptide, taken after COVID-19 vaccination. The receptors were gathered from a human donor who received a COVID-19 vaccine.

CDR3 sequence: CAISDSVSNTGELFF. The DNA for the CDR3 is TGTGCCATCAGTGACAGTGTATCGAACACCGGGGAGCTGTTTTTT. The J gene is TRBJ2-2, the V gene TRBV10-3; unclear D gene. The CDR3 runs 15 residues. V was cut by 3 bases and J by 0 bases, with 8 bases left in between. Germline assignment: CDR1 ENHRY and CDR2 SYGVKD.

This clone turned up a few times. The chain employs TRBV18 and TRBJ1-1, with 7 bases identical to TRBD1. V lost 3 bases, J lost 6 bases, and 4 bases stayed unmatched. The germline V gene has CDR1 KGHSH and CDR2 LQKENI. The CDR3 consists of 13 residues. As DNA, the CDR3 is TGTGCCAGCTCACCCGGGACAGCCGCTGAAGCTTTCTTT. Its protein is CASSPGTAAEAFF. The full variable domain, in which reference TRBV18 and TRBJ1-1 provide the parts outside the CDR3, is NAGVMQNPRHLVRRRGQEARLRCSPMKGHSHVYWYRQLPEEGLKFMVYLQKENIIDESGMPKERFSAEFPKEGPSILRIQQVVRGDSAAYFCASSPGTAAEAFFGQGTRLTVV.

The chain combines TRBV6-5 with TRBJ2-7; D is unresolved. CDR3 length: 15 amino acids. With 9 bases removed from V and 6 bases from J, the gap between germline ends came to 24 bases. Germline CDR1 reads MNHEY; CDR2 reads SVGAGI. The CDR3 region has the DNA TGTGCCAGTCCCCAACGCCCCTTCGGAACAAGCGAGCAGTACGTC. Amino acid sequence: CASPQRPFGTSEQYV.

This chain joins TRBV5-6 and TRBJ2-5, with D possibly being TRBD2 (6 bases). The CDR3 has 15 amino acids. Germline CDR1 and CDR2: SGHDT and YYEEEE. Trimming shortened V by 0 bases and J by 0 bases, and 9 bases separated the two germline ends. The CDR3 spells CASSLGRGNQETQYF. The CDR3, as DNA: TGTGCCAGCAGCTTGGGGCGGGGTAACCAAGAGACCCAGTACTTC.

This chain joins TRBV4-1 and TRBJ1-6; 7 nucleotides agree with TRBD1. This CDR3 comprises 16 residues. J gave up 10 bases and V 0 bases, and 9 bases lay outside the gene matches. Germline values: CDR1 MGHRA, CDR2 YSYEKL. The CDR3 coding sequence is TGCGCCAGCAGCCAAGATTTAAGACAGGGCAGATCACCCCTCCACTTT. This codes for CASSQDLRQGRSPLHF.

The chain combines TRBV6-5 with TRBJ1-5, with no clear D. Trimming took 0 bases from V and 6 from J, leaving 6 bases between them. This CDR3 region has 13 residues. The germline V gene has CDR1 MNHEY and CDR2 SVGAGI. The DNA for the CDR3 is TGTGCCAGCAGTTACTCGAGGTCTCAGCCCCAGCATTTT. It codes for CASSYSRSQPQHF.

V gene TRBV5-1 combines with J gene TRBJ2-3; either TRBD1 or TRBD2 may fit D (5 bases each). Per the germline V gene, CDR1 is SGHRS and CDR2 is YFSETQ. Trimming pared 3 bases from V and 2 bases from J, leaving 22 bases between. This CDR3 comprises 18 residues. The CDR3 protein is CASSWSFGGTSSTDTQYF. Written as DNA, the CDR3 is TGCGCCAGCAGCTGGAGTTTTGGGGGTACGTCTTCCACAGATACGCAGTATTTT.

The rearrangement uses TRBV9 and TRBJ1-1, with a possible D match to TRBD1 (5 bases). The germline gives CDR1 SGDLS, CDR2 YYNGEE. The CDR3 runs to 15 residues. The V and J ends lost 4 bases and 4 bases respectively, with 17 bases between them. As DNA, the CDR3 is TGTGCCAGCAGCACTTTGGGGCAGGGAGTCACTGAAGCTTTCTTT. As protein: CASSTLGQGVTEAFF.

This clone was detected once. The V and J genes are TRBV2 and TRBJ1-4, with D possibly being TRBD1 (5 bases). From germline, CDR1 is SNHLY and CDR2 FYNNEI. Trimming pared 6 bases from V and 5 bases from J, leaving 16 bases between. This CDR3 region has 15 residues. DNA for the CDR3: TGTGCCAGCAGAGCCTACGGGACGGGAAATGAAAAACTGTTTTTT. It is translated as CASRAYGTGNEKLFF. Based on the CDR3 plus reference TRBV2 and TRBJ1-4, the full variable domain is EPEVTQTPSHQVTQMGQEVILRCVPISNHLYFYWYRQILGQKVEFLVSFYNNEISEKSEIFDDQFSVERPDGSNFTLKIRSTKLEDSAMYFCASRAYGTGNEKLFFGSGTQLSVL.

The chain combines TRBV2 with TRBJ1-2; 9 bases line up with TRBD1. The V gene end was trimmed by 6 bases and the J gene end by 8 bases; junction bases not matched to a gene: 19. Germline V lookup: CDR1 SNHLY, CDR2 FYNNEI. CDR3 length: 17 amino acids. In nucleotides, the CDR3 is TGTGCCAGCAGGGCGGCCGGGACAGGGCGATTGGGGGGGGGCTACACCTTC. Its translation: CASRAAGTGRLGGGYTF.

V usage is TRBV4-2 and J usage is TRBJ1-2; the match to TRBD1 covers 7 bases. The V gene's germline CDR1 is LGHNA and CDR2 YNFKEQ. CDR3 length equals 14 residues. Trimming at V came to 2 bases and at J to 7 bases, leaving 7 bases not matched to a gene. The CDR3 DNA reads TGTGCCAGCAGCCAAATTCAGGGGGGAGCTGGCTACACCTTC. Its translation: CASSQIQGGAGYTF.

The CDR3 sequence: CASSRTTGTANNEQFF. CDR3 nucleotide sequence: TGTGCCAGCAGCCGTACAACTGGGACAGCCAACAATGAGCAGTTCTTC. The chain recombines TRBV14 with TRBJ2-1; 7 bases agree with TRBD1. The CDR3 spans 16 residues. The V and J ends lost 4 bases and 5 bases, in that order; junction bases with no gene match: 11. From germline, CDR1 is SGHDN and CDR2 FVKESK. Variable domain in full (rest from reference TRBV14 and TRBJ2-1): EAGVTQFPSHSVIEKGQTVTLRCDPISGHDNLYWYRRVMGKEIKFLLHFVKESKQDESGMPNNRFLAERTGGTYSTLKVQPAELEDSGVYFCASSRTTGTANNEQFFGPGTRLTVL.

This sequence joins TRBV18 and TRBJ2-6; 7 nucleotides align to TRBD1. The CDR3 has 14 residues. Germline-derived CDR1 and CDR2 are KGHSH and LQKENI. Unmatched junction bases numbered 2, after V lost 4 bases and J lost 5 bases. CDR3 sequence reads: CASSRDRWANVLTF. In DNA form, the CDR3 reads TGTGCCAGCTCACGGGACAGATGGGCCAACGTCCTGACTTTC.

This clone was detected once. V is TRBV6-5 and J is TRBJ2-5; 7 bases fit TRBD1. After removal of 3 bases from V and 5 bases from J, the junction contained 3 bases not matched to a gene. CDR3 length: 13 amino acids. CDR1 and CDR2 (germline): MNHEY, SVGAGI. CDR3 amino acids: CASSYTGAETQYF. CDR3 bases: TGTGCCAGCAGTTATACAGGGGCGGAGACCCAGTACTTC.

J is TRBJ2-5 and V is TRBV5-1; D is possibly TRBD1 (6 bases). CDR1 SGHRS and CDR2 YFSETQ come from the germline V gene. The length of the CDR3 is 10 residues. The V gene lost 7 bases and the J gene lost 5 bases, with 6 bases spanning the gap. The CDR3 DNA sequence: TGCGCCAGCGGACAGGAGACCCAGTACTTC. Its protein product is CASGQETQYF. Filled out from reference TRBV5-1 and TRBJ2-5, the complete variable domain reads KAGVTQTPRYLIKTRGQQVTLSCSPISGHRSVSWYQQTPGQGLQFLFEYFSETQRNKGNFPGRFSGRQFSNSRSEMNVSTLELGDSALYLCASGQETQYFGPGTRLLVL.

This chain joins TRBV6-6 and TRBJ2-2; D gene unclear. The CDR3 is 16 residues long. The V end lost 0 bases, the J end lost 1 base, and 9 bases lay between the germline ends. CDR1 is MNHNY and CDR2 is SVGAGI in the germline V gene (reference sequence). CDR3 sequence: CASSYSPGLNTGELFF. DNA of the CDR3: TGTGCCAGCAGTTACTCGCCTGGGCTGAACACCGGGGAGCTGTTTTTT.

V is TRBV14 and J is TRBJ2-3; TRBD2 matches 14 bases. V trimming: 4 bases; J trimming: 5 bases; junction bases outside the gene matches: 11. The germline CDR1 and CDR2 sequences are SGHDN and FVKESK. The CDR3 has 18 residues. The CDR3 is CASSLPGLAGGSRDTQYF. The CDR3 DNA follows: TGTGCCAGCAGCCTCCCAGGACTAGCGGGAGGATCAAGAGATACGCAGTATTTT.

CDR3: CASSRYSTPSNEKLFF. In DNA, the CDR3 is TGTGCCAGCAGCCGCTACTCAACACCATCTAATGAAAAACTGTTTTTT. The genes are TRBV3-1 (or the pseudogene TRBV3-2) and TRBJ1-4, with D unresolved. Trimming took off 4 bases at V and 3 bases at J, with 15 bases between the two ends. Per the germline V gene, CDR1 is LGHDT and CDR2 is YNNKEL (reference sequence). The CDR3 contains 16 residues.

V usage is TRBV6-2 or TRBV6-3 and J usage is TRBJ2-7; tentatively, D is TRBD1 or TRBD2 (5 bases each). Germline V gives CDR1 MNHEY, CDR2 SVGEGT. V was cut by 3 bases and J by 4 bases, with 10 bases left in between. This CDR3 is built from 13 residues. Here the CDR3 reads CASSYAGRYEQYV. CDR3 sequence (DNA): TGTGCCAGCAGTTATGCAGGGAGATACGAGCAGTACGTC.

This chain uses TRBV6-5 with TRBJ1-3; 7 bases are a match to TRBD1. This CDR3 is built from 12 residues. Germline-derived CDR1 and CDR2 are MNHEY and SVGAGI. V trimming: 10 bases; J trimming: 6 bases; junction bases outside the gene matches: 6. The CDR3 loop is CATRQGVNTIYF. CDR3 in DNA: TGTGCCACTCGACAGGGAGTAAACACCATATATTTT.

The chain recombines TRBV2 with TRBJ1-6; D unclear. The V end was cut by 8 bases, the J end by 0 bases, with 5 bases between. CDR3 size: 13 residues. The V gene's germline CDR1 is SNHLY and CDR2 FYNNEI. CDR3 loop: CASLSSYNSPLHF. Written as DNA, the CDR3 is TGTGCCAGCTTGAGCTCCTATAATTCACCCCTCCACTTT.

V usage is TRBV7-9 and J usage is TRBJ2-5; no reliable D call. The V gene lost 8 bases and the J gene lost 3 bases, with 4 bases spanning the gap. CDR1 is SEHNR and CDR2 is FQNEAQ in the germline V gene (reference sequence). CDR3 length: 10 amino acids. CDR3 coding DNA: TGTGCCAGCGGTGAAGAGACCCAGTACTTC. Translation: CASGEETQYF.

This rearrangement joins TRBV7-9 to TRBJ1-1; D is ambiguous. In germline, CDR1 is SEHNR, CDR2 FQNEAQ (reference sequence). Trimming removed 4 bases at V and 0 bases at J, with 6 bases between. The length of the CDR3 is 13 residues. The CDR3 reads CASSSIMNTEAFF. In DNA form, the CDR3 reads TGTGCCAGCAGCTCGATTATGAACACTGAAGCTTTCTTT. The whole variable domain, remainder taken from reference TRBV7-9 and TRBJ1-1, is DTGVSQNPRHKITKRGQNVTFRCDPISEHNRLYWYRQTLGQGPEFLTYFQNEAQLEKSRLLSDRFSAERPKGSFSTLEIQRTEQGDSAMYLCASSSIMNTEAFFGQGTRLTVV.

This clone came up a few times. The gene calls are TRBV19 and TRBJ2-7, with TRBD2 as a possible D gene (7 bases). Trimming took off 1 base at V and 4 bases at J, with 14 bases between the two ends. Germline CDR1 LNHDA, CDR2 SQIVND (reference sequence). This CDR3 comprises 15 residues. The CDR3 nucleotides are TGTGCCAGTAGTATAGCGGGGGGCCCGCAATACGAGCAGTACGTC. This translates into CASSIAGGPQYEQYV.

V gene TRBV18 combines with J gene TRBJ2-1; D may be TRBD1 (5 bases). In germline, CDR1 is KGHSH, CDR2 LQKENI. This CDR3 region has 18 residues. Between the trimmed V and J ends, which lost 2 bases and 4 bases, there was a span of 21 bases. For the CDR3, the DNA is TGTGCCAGCTCACCAGGCAGGGTGGGGTTTTCGGATTACAATGAGCAGTTCTTC. Translating it yields CASSPGRVGFSDYNEQFF.

This clone appeared once. The gene calls are TRBV7-6 and TRBJ2-3, with D perhaps matching TRBD2 (6 bases). Trimming removed 2 bases at V and 8 bases at J, with 17 bases between. Germline CDR1 reads SGHVS; CDR2 reads FNYEAQ. The CDR3 contains 15 residues. CDR3 region: CASSLNWGEFGTQYF. CDR3 bases: TGTGCCAGCAGCTTAAATTGGGGGGAATTCGGTACGCAGTATTTT.

As DNA, the CDR3 is TGTGCCAGCAGTGAAGACCGGAGCTCTGGAAACACCATATATTTT. Translation: CASSEDRSSGNTIYF. The chain couples TRBV2 to TRBJ1-3; D is unresolved. Germline lookup yields CDR1 SNHLY and CDR2 FYNNEI. Trimming removed 1 base from V and 0 bases from J, with 7 bases in between. This CDR3 has 15 residues.

The CDR3 region is CASSESSYNEQFF. CDR3 DNA: TGCGCCAGCAGTGAGTCGAGCTACAATGAGCAGTTCTTC. J is TRBJ2-1 and V is TRBV10-2; no clear D. Per the germline V gene, CDR1 is WSHSY and CDR2 is SAAADI. Trimming removed 0 bases from V and 3 bases from J, with 3 bases in between. The CDR3 extends over 13 amino acids.

The chain combines TRBV11-3 with TRBJ2-2; TRBD1 matches at 7 bases. The CDR3 has 15 residues. Germline CDR1 is SGHNT and CDR2 is YENEEA. The J segment lost 4 bases and the V segment lost 4 bases, leaving 6 bases of the junction unmatched. CDR3 residues: CASSSGQTSTGELFF. The DNA for the CDR3 is TGTGCCAGCAGCTCGGGACAGACTTCCACCGGGGAGCTGTTTTTT.

The rearrangement joins TRBV4-3 to TRBJ1-2; no clear D. V was shortened by 2 bases and J by 6 bases, with 13 bases between the two germline ends. The CDR3 has 14 residues. Germline values: CDR1 LGHNA, CDR2 YSLEER. CDR3: CASSQKGGYNGYTF. CDR3 sequence (DNA): TGCGCCAGCAGCCAAAAGGGAGGGTATAATGGCTACACCTTC.

This chain connects TRBV5-6 to TRBJ1-1, with D unclear. The germline gives CDR1 SGHDT, CDR2 YYEEEE. V lost 2 bases and J 0 bases, leaving 5 bases between the germline ends. There are 13 residues in the CDR3. The CDR3 nucleotides are TGTGCCAGCAGCTTAACTATGAACACTGAAGCTTTCTTT. This gives the protein CASSLTMNTEAFF.